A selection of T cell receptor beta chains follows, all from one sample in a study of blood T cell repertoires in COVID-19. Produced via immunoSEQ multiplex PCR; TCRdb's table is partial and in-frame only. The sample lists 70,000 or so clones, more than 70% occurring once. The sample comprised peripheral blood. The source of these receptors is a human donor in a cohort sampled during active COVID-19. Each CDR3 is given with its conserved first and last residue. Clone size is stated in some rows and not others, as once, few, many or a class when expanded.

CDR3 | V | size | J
CASSRGLASTYEQYF | TRBV5-6 | NA | TRBJ2-7
CASSRRLQGGNSPLHF | TRBV5-8 | NA | TRBJ1-6
CASSRLGAYEQYF | TRBV13 | NA | TRBJ2-7
CASSGADREGANEQFF | TRBV6-4 | NA | TRBJ2-1
CASSRGEAYEQYF | TRBV7-2 | NA | TRBJ2-7
CATSREQQGIGEKLFF | TRBV15 | few | TRBJ1-4
CASSVVGQNTEAFF | TRBV9 | NA | TRBJ1-1
CASSTEVSEQYF | TRBV18 | NA | TRBJ2-7
CASSPGQNGELFF | TRBV7-7 | NA | TRBJ2-2
CATSAGQGDQPQHF | TRBV24-1 | NA | TRBJ1-5
CSASAKSYEQYF | TRBV20-1 | few | TRBJ2-7
CSGGHTSTTEAFF | TRBV29-1 | NA | TRBJ1-1
CASSEEGWYGYTF | TRBV6-1 | NA | TRBJ1-2
CASSYTQDYEQYF | TRBV6-6 | NA | TRBJ2-7
CASSEDPLLPWAFF | TRBV18 | NA | TRBJ1-1
CASSRQLNSPLHF | TRBV23-1 | NA | TRBJ1-6
CSAETEYEQFF | TRBV20-1 | NA | TRBJ2-1
CASSANYEQYF | TRBV11-2 | NA | TRBJ2-7
CASQPMQGSYEQYF | TRBV2 | NA | TRBJ2-7
CASTPLAGAHYEQYF | TRBV27 | NA | TRBJ2-7
CATSRDLTGSGNTIYF | TRBV15 | NA | TRBJ1-3
CASSERTGGKLFF | TRBV6-1 | NA | TRBJ1-4
CASSINRADTGELFF | TRBV5-1 | few | TRBJ2-2
CAIRPGQEFQETQYF | TRBV10-3 | NA | TRBJ2-5
CAISQLQTDGYTF | TRBV10-3 | NA | TRBJ1-2
CAISEADKNTEAFF | TRBV10-3 | NA | TRBJ1-1
CSASSLAGIGYEQFF | TRBV20-1 | NA | TRBJ2-1
CASSRRSNNQPQHF | TRBV28 | NA | TRBJ1-5
CASSRGGEQFF | TRBV11-3 | NA | TRBJ2-1
CASSQGPTGEVTDTQYF | TRBV4-1 | NA | TRBJ2-3
CASSLVGGRGDTQYF | TRBV7-2 | NA | TRBJ2-3
CASSPGGSGEKLFF | TRBV6-5 | NA | TRBJ1-4
CASRKQGSNYEQYF | TRBV5-5 | NA | TRBJ2-7
CASTRDRDEQYF | TRBV6-5 | NA | TRBJ2-7
CASAWDRLSYEQYF | TRBV7-9 | NA | TRBJ2-7
CASSYAGARNEQFF | TRBV6-5 | NA | TRBJ2-1
CASRHDRGRDGYTF | TRBV6-5 | once | TRBJ1-2
CASGLVQGIEAGATKTQYF | TRBV12-5 | NA | TRBJ2-5
CASSLGGNSGELFF | TRBV5-4 | NA | TRBJ2-2
CASSVGGVDTQYF | TRBV7-2 | NA | TRBJ2-3
CASSLRRSDEQFF | TRBV27 | few | TRBJ2-1
CAWTDRSYGYTF | TRBV30 | NA | TRBJ1-2
CASSLDQRGSTDTQYF | TRBV11-1 | NA | TRBJ2-3
CASSIDRAYEQYF | TRBV19 | NA | TRBJ2-7
CAISENGRVGTEAFF | TRBV10-3 | NA | TRBJ1-1
CASSFVGGSEQFF | TRBV7-2 | large | TRBJ2-1
CASSSGLSYSPLHF | TRBV7-9 | NA | TRBJ1-6
CASIREAGDLQETQYF | TRBV7-9 | NA | TRBJ2-5
CATSDLRGRSYNEQFF | TRBV24-1 | NA | TRBJ2-1
CASRRTGSGNQPQHF | TRBV2 | NA | TRBJ1-5
CASSRLQGGVKQPQHF | TRBV27 | NA | TRBJ1-5
CASSLNRGIETQYF | TRBV7-2 | NA | TRBJ2-5
CASSDTGNTEAFF | TRBV6-1 | NA | TRBJ1-1